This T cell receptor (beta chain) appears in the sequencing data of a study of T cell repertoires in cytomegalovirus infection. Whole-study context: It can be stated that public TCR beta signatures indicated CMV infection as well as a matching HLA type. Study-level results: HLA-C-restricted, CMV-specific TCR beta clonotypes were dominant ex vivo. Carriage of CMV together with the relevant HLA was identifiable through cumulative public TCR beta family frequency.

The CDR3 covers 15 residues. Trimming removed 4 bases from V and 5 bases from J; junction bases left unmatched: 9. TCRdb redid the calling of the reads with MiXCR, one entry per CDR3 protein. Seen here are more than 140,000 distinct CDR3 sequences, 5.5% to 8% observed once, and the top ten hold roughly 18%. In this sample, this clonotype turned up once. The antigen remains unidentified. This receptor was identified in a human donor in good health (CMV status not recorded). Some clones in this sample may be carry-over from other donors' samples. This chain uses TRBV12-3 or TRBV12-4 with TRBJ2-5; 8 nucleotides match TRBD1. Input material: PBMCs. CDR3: CASSWGTGRLETQYF. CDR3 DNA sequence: TGTGCCAGCAGTTGGGGGACAGGACGGCTGGAGACCCAGTACTTC.